Listed here are 20 T cell receptor beta chains from one sample, sequenced in a study of blood T cell repertoires in COVID-19. Assay: immunoSEQ multiplex PCR; the TCRdb copy retains only in-frame clones and omits some. Of more than 85,000 clones in the sample, approximately 80% are singletons; the top ten hold approximately 7.9%. The material sequenced was peripheral blood. The receptor set was obtained from a woman older than 75 with active or convalescent COVID-19.

This chain joins TRBV9 and TRBJ2-1; D is perhaps TRBD1 (6 bases). The germline V gene encodes CDR1 SGDLS and CDR2 YYNGEE. The ends were cut back, 1 base at V and 6 bases at J, with 14 bases in the middle. The CDR3 totals 15 residues. CDR3 DNA sequence: TGTGCCAGCAGCGTAAGCCCACAGGGCTCCAATGAGCAGTTCTTC. Translated: CASSVSPQGSNEQFF.

The rearrangement joins TRBV9 to TRBJ2-1; 7 nucleotides align to TRBD1. This CDR3 is built from 16 residues. V trimming: 0 bases; J trimming: 1 base; junction bases outside the gene matches: 4. Germline V CDR1 and CDR2: SGDLS, YYNGEE. The CDR3 DNA sequence: TGTGCCAGCAGCGTAGGGCAGGGGGTGTCCTACAATGAGCAGTTCTTC. It is translated as CASSVGQGVSYNEQFF.

This rearrangement joins TRBV6-2 or TRBV6-3 to TRBJ1-2; 8 bases align to TRBD1. The CDR3 runs 16 residues. CDR1 and CDR2 from the germline V gene are MNHEY and SVGEGT. The trim removed 2 bases at V and 5 bases at J, leaving 10 bases unmatched. The CDR3 is CASSYPQGGDPYGYTF. DNA of the CDR3: TGTGCCAGCAGTTACCCACAGGGGGGAGACCCATATGGCTACACCTTC.

The chain recombines TRBV30 with TRBJ2-7; possibly TRBD2 for D (6 bases). The CDR3 has 12 residues. The V gene's germline CDR1 is GTSNPN and CDR2 SVGIG (reference sequence). Trimming stripped 5 bases from V and 2 bases from J, with 10 bases between. CDR3 residues: CAWGGGTYEQYF. CDR3 nucleotides: TGTGCCTGGGGTGGCGGGACCTACGAGCAGTACTTC.

A few counts support this clone. The rearrangement joins TRBV7-2 to TRBJ2-7; perhaps TRBD2 as D (7 bases). Trimming took off 4 bases at V and 4 bases at J, with 20 bases between the two ends. Germline CDR1 is SGHTA and CDR2 is FQGNSA. The CDR3 has 16 amino acids. CDR3 residues: CASSYPPSGTPYEQYF. Written as DNA, the CDR3 is TGTGCCAGCAGCTATCCACCAAGCGGGACACCATACGAGCAGTACTTC. The full variable domain, in which reference TRBV7-2 and TRBJ2-7 provide the parts outside the CDR3, is GAGVSQSPSNKVTEKGKDVELRCDPISGHTALYWYRQSLGQGLEFLIYFQGNSAPDKSGLPSDRFSAERTGGSVSTLTIQRTQQEDSAVYLCASSYPPSGTPYEQYFGPGTRLTVT.

For the CDR3, the DNA is TGTGCCACCAGGGGCCCTACAGCCTCTGGGGCCAACGTCCTGACTTTC. Amino acids: CATRGPTASGANVLTF. The V gene is TRBV24-1, the J gene TRBJ2-6; D remains ambiguous. Looked up from germline, CDR1 is KGHDR and CDR2 is SFDVKD. The CDR3 has 16 residues. V lost 7 bases to trimming and J lost 0 bases, with 12 bases between them.

The rearrangement uses TRBV5-1 and TRBJ2-5, with TRBD2 matching 9 bases. This CDR3 region has 16 residues. Germline V gene sequence: CDR1 SGHRS, CDR2 YFSETQ. The junction had 11 bases not matched to a gene; V was cut back by 3 bases and J by 5 bases. CDR3 nucleotide sequence: TGCGCCAGCAGCTCCGGGACTAGCCCAACCAGGGAGACCCAGTACTTC. It codes for CASSSGTSPTRETQYF.

J is TRBJ2-7 and V is TRBV28; 7 bases are a match to TRBD2. The V segment lost 9 bases and the J segment 3 bases; nucleotides outside the gene matches: 17. The length of the CDR3 is 16 residues. Germline V gene data show CDR1 as MDHEN and CDR2 as SYDVKM. CDR3 sequence reads: CARIYFAGASNYEQYF. As DNA, the CDR3 is TGTGCCAGGATCTATTTTGCGGGAGCATCTAACTACGAGCAGTACTTC.

The rearrangement joins TRBV6-5 to TRBJ2-1, with TRBD1 matching over 11 bases. Unmatched junction bases numbered 5, after V lost 7 bases and J lost 6 bases. This CDR3 spans 14 amino acids. The germline V gene has CDR1 MNHEY and CDR2 SVGAGI. CDR3 sequence reads: CASTGTGGTNEQFF. DNA for the CDR3: TGTGCCAGCACCGGGACAGGGGGGACCAATGAGCAGTTCTTC.

This sequence joins TRBV7-2 and TRBJ2-2, with TRBD2 matching over 8 bases. Germline CDR1 and CDR2: SGHTA and FQGNSA. Trimming at V came to 7 bases and at J to 5 bases, leaving 9 bases not matched to a gene. The CDR3 loop spans 15 amino acids. CDR3 DNA sequence: TGTGCCAGCAACGCAGCGGGAGCTGGGACCGGGGAGCTGTTTTTT. This sequence encodes CASNAAGAGTGELFF.

This sequence joins TRBV11-2 and TRBJ1-1; a possible D gene is TRBD1 (5 bases). V was cut by 0 bases and J by 0 bases, with 11 bases left in between. Germline CDR1 reads SGHAT; CDR2 reads FQNNGV. This CDR3 contains 16 residues. This CDR3 reads CASSLDQDSLNTEAFF. The CDR3 DNA sequence: TGTGCCAGCAGCTTAGATCAAGACAGCTTGAACACTGAAGCTTTCTTT.

J is TRBJ2-1 and V is TRBV5-1, with D perhaps matching TRBD1 (7 bases). The CDR3 totals 16 residues. Trimming took off 6 bases at V and 5 bases at J, with 21 bases between the two ends. Per germline, CDR1 SGHRS and CDR2 YFSETQ. CDR3 amino acids: CASTKGGTGVHNEQFF. CDR3 nucleotide sequence: TGCGCCAGCACCAAGGGAGGTACAGGGGTCCACAATGAGCAGTTCTTC.

The CDR3 is CASSLLGEQYF. The CDR3 region has the DNA TGTGCCAGCAGCCTACTTGGCGAGCAGTACTTC. The gene calls are TRBV3-1 (or the pseudogene TRBV3-2) and TRBJ2-7; D not certain. V was pared by 4 bases and J by 6 bases, with 7 bases between. This CDR3 comprises 11 residues. Germline loops: CDR1 LGHDT, CDR2 YNNKEL (reference sequence).

The chain links TRBV4-1 to TRBJ2-1, with 10 bases that match TRBD2. V was clipped by 0 bases and J by 7 bases; unmatched bases: 15. The CDR3 extends over 19 amino acids. The germline V gene encodes CDR1 MGHRA and CDR2 YSYEKL. The CDR3 sequence is CASSQDRTSGIAGKNEQFF. CDR3 bases: TGCGCCAGCAGCCAAGATCGAACTAGCGGGATCGCGGGGAAAAATGAGCAGTTCTTC.

This chain connects TRBV27 to TRBJ1-3; TRBD1 might be the D (5 bases). Germline CDR1 and CDR2: MNHEY and SMNVEV (reference sequence). The V and J ends lost 5 bases and 4 bases respectively, with 15 bases between them. The CDR3 is made up of 15 amino acids. The DNA for the CDR3 is TGTGCCAGCAGTCACGGGGGGGGAACGGGAAACACCATATATTTT. This sequence encodes CASSHGGGTGNTIYF.

The chain links TRBV7-9 to TRBJ2-7, with 7 positions matching TRBD2. Germline values: CDR1 SEHNR, CDR2 FQNEAQ (reference sequence). V shed 4 bases, J shed 1 base, and the junction held 16 bases outside the gene matches. The CDR3 runs 18 residues. The CDR3 nucleotides read TGTGCCAGCAGCTCACCTAGGAAAACTAGCGCCGAGTCCTACGAGCAGTACTTC. Its translation is CASSSPRKTSAESYEQYF.

The chain has TRBV28 and TRBJ1-2; 7 bases agree with TRBD1. This CDR3 has 15 residues. CDR1 is MDHEN, CDR2 SYDVKM, per germline. The V and J ends lost 3 bases and 0 bases, in that order; junction bases with no gene match: 4. CDR3 nucleotide sequence: TGTGCCAGCAGTTTTACAGGGGCCTCTAACTATGGCTACACCTTC. This gives the protein CASSFTGASNYGYTF.

This chain uses TRBV7-2 with TRBJ2-1; tentatively, D is TRBD1 (6 bases). Germline V gene data show CDR1 as SGHTA and CDR2 as FQGNSA. Trimming took off 3 bases at V and 0 bases at J, with 15 bases between the two ends. The length of the CDR3 is 17 residues. CDR3 sequence reads: CASSFRAGASSYNEQFF. The CDR3 DNA sequence: TGTGCCAGCAGCTTCAGGGCAGGGGCGAGCTCCTACAATGAGCAGTTCTTC.

As to this clone: One base away lies a much larger clone, so this may be a sequencing read error. The genes are TRBV12-3 or TRBV12-4 and TRBJ1-1, with TRBD1 as a possible D gene (5 bases). The V gene lost 2 bases and the J gene lost 1 base, with 5 bases spanning the gap. This CDR3 has 13 amino acids. In nucleotides, the CDR3 is TGTGCCAGCAGTTTACAGGGGAACACTGAAGCTTTCTTT. It is translated as CASSLQGNTEAFF.

Regarding this clone: This sample includes further DNA sequences coding for the same CDR3. The chain couples TRBV18 to TRBJ2-3, with D unclear. The germline V gene encodes CDR1 KGHSH and CDR2 LQKENI. The CDR3 has 14 amino acids. V lost 0 bases and J lost 0, with 4 bases in between. The CDR3 protein is CASSPPSSTDTQYF. DNA of the CDR3: TGTGCCAGCTCACCACCTTCTAGCACAGATACGCAGTATTTT.